This TCR beta chain comes out of a study of blood T cell repertoires in COVID-19. Data came from immunoSEQ multiplex PCR; TCRdb stores just in-frame clones and leaves some out. The sample lists about 280,000 clones, 88% occurring once. Participants were aged about 18 to 90 years, lived in 20 to 25 US areas, and enrolled virtually. Participant reports of clinical history set cohort assignment. What the recovered Cohort 3 donors had was two negative PCRs, clearance, or symptom resolution. The CDR3 sequence is 19 residues long. V lost 1 base to trimming and J lost 1 base, with 22 bases between them. CDR1 and CDR2 from the germline V gene are SGHTA and FQGTGA.

What was sequenced was PBMCs or T cells enriched from blood (not recorded which). This clonotype originated in a woman aged 25 to 45 who had recovered from COVID-19. The chain carries TRBV7-3 and TRBJ1-1, with unresolved D. For the CDR3, the DNA is TGTGCCAGCAGCTTAAATCCATGGAGTCTCCCTCTTAGGAACACTGAAGCTTTCTTT. This encodes CASSLNPWSLPLRNTEAFF.